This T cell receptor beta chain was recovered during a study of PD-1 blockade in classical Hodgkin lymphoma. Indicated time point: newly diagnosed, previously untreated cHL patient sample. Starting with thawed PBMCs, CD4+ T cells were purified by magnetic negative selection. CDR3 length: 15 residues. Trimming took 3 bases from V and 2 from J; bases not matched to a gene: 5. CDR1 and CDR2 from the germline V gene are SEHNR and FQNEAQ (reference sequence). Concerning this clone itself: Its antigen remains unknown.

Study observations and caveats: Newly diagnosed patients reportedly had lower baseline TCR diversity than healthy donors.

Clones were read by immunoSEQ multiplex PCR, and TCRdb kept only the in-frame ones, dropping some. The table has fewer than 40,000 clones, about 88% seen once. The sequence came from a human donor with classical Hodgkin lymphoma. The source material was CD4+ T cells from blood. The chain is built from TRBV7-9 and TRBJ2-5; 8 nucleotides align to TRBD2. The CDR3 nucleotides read TGTGCCAGCAGCTTTAACGGGAGGGGGCAAGAGACCCAGTACTTC. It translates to CASSFNGRGQETQYF.